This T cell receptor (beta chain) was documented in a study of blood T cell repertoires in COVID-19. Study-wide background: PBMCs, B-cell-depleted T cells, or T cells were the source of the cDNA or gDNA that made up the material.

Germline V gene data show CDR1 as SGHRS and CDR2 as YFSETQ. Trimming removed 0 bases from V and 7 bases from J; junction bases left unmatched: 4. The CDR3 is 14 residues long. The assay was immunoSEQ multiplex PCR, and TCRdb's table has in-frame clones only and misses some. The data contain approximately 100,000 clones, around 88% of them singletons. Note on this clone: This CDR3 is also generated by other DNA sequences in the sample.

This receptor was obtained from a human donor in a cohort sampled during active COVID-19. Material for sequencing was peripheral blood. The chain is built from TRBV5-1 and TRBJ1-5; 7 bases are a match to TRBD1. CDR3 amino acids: CASSLAGGGQPQHF. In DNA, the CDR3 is TGCGCCAGCAGCTTGGCAGGGGGAGGACAGCCCCAGCATTTT.